These 23 T cell receptor beta chains came from one sample sequenced in a study of Graves' ophthalmopathy and Graves' hyperthyroidism. The study amplified TCR beta CDR3 regions using RNA transcripts. Scientists carried out first-round RT-PCR using HTBI primers and then a second-round multiplex PCR. From the multiplex PCR reads, TCRdb called clonotypes with MiXCR, one entry per CDR3 protein. The sample has more than 1,000,000 distinct CDR3 sequences, around a third seen once. Material: peripheral blood or thyroid tissue (not recorded which). These receptor sequences come from an adult man with Graves' hyperthyroidism.

This chain joins TRBV19 and TRBJ1-5, with 9 bases identical to TRBD1. Germline loops: CDR1 LNHDA, CDR2 SQIVND (reference sequence). The V gene end was trimmed by 3 bases and the J gene end by 6 bases; junction bases not matched to a gene: 3. CDR3 size: 14 residues. The CDR3 coding sequence is TGTGCCAGTAGTATCGGGACAGGGCTTCAGCCCCAGCATTTT. The encoded protein is CASSIGTGLQPQHF.

This rearrangement joins TRBV11-2 to TRBJ2-5; 11 bases match TRBD1. The trim removed 6 bases at V and 4 bases at J, leaving 10 bases unmatched. CDR1 SGHAT and CDR2 FQNNGV come from the germline V gene. The CDR3 is 16 amino acids. CDR3 coding DNA: TGTGCCAGCAGGCGTCCGGGACAGGGGGTTTTAGAGACCCAGTACTTC. Translation gives CASRRPGQGVLETQYF.

This chain connects TRBV12-3 or TRBV12-4 to TRBJ2-2; D might be TRBD2 (7 bases). Trimming removed 6 bases from V and 4 bases from J, with 18 bases in between. CDR3 size: 16 residues. In nucleotides, the CDR3 is TGTGCCAGCAGAGGATTAGGGGGGGAGAGCACCGGGGAGCTGTTTTTT. Translating gives CASRGLGGESTGELFF.

With regard to this clonotype: The CDR3 ends on some other residue instead of the conserved phenylalanine or tryptophan, so this is likely a read error. No DNA is shown, since the ends of the CDR3 on it are uncertain; the CDR3 is the one TCRdb lists. The chain couples TRBV9 to TRBJ2-6; the table assigns TRBD1, which was not confirmed against the DNA. The CDR3 has 11 residues if both end residues are counted. Germline loops: CDR1 SGDLS, CDR2 YYNGEE. This CDR3 reads CASSVVQGTNT.

Worth noting for this clonotype: At one of its ends the junction is not consistent with the germline gene, which may arise from a read error. The chain has TRBV10-2 and TRBJ1-2, with D hard to call. The CDR3 is 14 residues long. CDR1 is WSHSY and CDR2 is SAAADI in the germline V gene. CDR3 nucleotide sequence: TGTGCCAGCAGCCAAGATATCGGGCGTTCTGGCTACACCTTC. Its protein product is CASSQDIGRSGYTF.

This clonotype occurred many times. The chain links TRBV29-1 to TRBJ2-7, with D uncertain. Germline V gene data show CDR1 as SQVTM and CDR2 as ANQGSEA. V lost 4 bases to trimming and J lost 3 bases, with 13 bases between them. The CDR3 length is 13 residues. DNA for the CDR3: TGCAGCGTTGTTACGTTCAAAAGCTACGAGCAGTACTTC. It codes for CSVVTFKSYEQYF.

The chain carries TRBV20-1 and TRBJ1-5; D not certain. Germline V gene lookup returns CDR1 DFQATT and CDR2 SNEGSKA (reference sequence). V shed 2 bases and J shed 11 bases, with 13 bases lying between them. The CDR3 loop spans 12 amino acids. CDR3 loop: CSARLLGETQHF. The CDR3 bases are TGCAGTGCTAGACTCCTCGGGGAGACCCAGCATTTT.

This chain joins TRBV7-9 and TRBJ1-1; D gene ambiguous. This CDR3 comprises 14 residues. V lost 5 bases and J lost 0, with 10 bases in between. From germline, CDR1 is SEHNR and CDR2 FQNEAQ (reference sequence). The CDR3 spells CASSAKTMNTEAFF. CDR3 in DNA: TGTGCCAGCAGCGCCAAGACTATGAACACTGAAGCTTTCTTT.

This clonotype was seen a single time. A read error may produce the germline difference seen at one junction end. This chain links TRBV25-1 with TRBJ1-1; a weak D match, TRBD1 (6 bases). Looked up from germline, CDR1 is MGHDK and CDR2 is SYGVNS. The CDR3 is 12 residues long. The CDR3 here is CASGEGVSEAFF. CDR3 nucleotide sequence: TGTGCCAGCGGTGAGGGGGTCTCTGAAGCTTTCTTT.

This clonotype was observed at least ten times. The chain recombines TRBV20-1 with TRBJ2-7; D unresolved. The germline V gene has CDR1 DFQATT and CDR2 SNEGSKA (reference sequence). Trimming stripped 4 bases from V and 5 bases from J, with 18 bases between. This CDR3 has 14 amino acids. The CDR3 sequence is CSAKAQYSIHEQYF. The CDR3 coding sequence is TGCAGTGCTAAGGCCCAGTACAGCATCCACGAGCAGTACTTC.

The CDR3 reads CASSTLTGNGWNSPLHF. CDR3 DNA sequence: TGTGCCAGCAGTACTCTGACAGGGAATGGCTGGAATTCACCCCTCCACTTT. The chain couples TRBV27 to TRBJ1-6; TRBD1 matches 7 bases. There are 17 residues in the CDR3. Germline CDR1 MNHEY, CDR2 SMNVEV (reference sequence). Trimming at V came to 5 bases and at J to 7 bases, leaving 14 bases not matched to a gene.

Points on this clonotype: Given a much more abundant clone one base away, this may be a read error. The J gene is TRBJ2-7, the V gene TRBV6-5; D remains unclear. The CDR3 length is 14 residues. With 6 bases removed from V and 2 bases from J, the gap between germline ends came to 14 bases. Germline CDR1 MNHEY, CDR2 SVGAGI. The CDR3 region has the DNA TGTGCCAGCAGGATCAGCGCGCTTGCCTACGAGCAGTACTTC. It codes for CASRISALAYEQYF.

The chain has TRBV13 and TRBJ1-3; a possible D gene is TRBD1 (5 bases). The CDR3 is 13 amino acids. Germline values: CDR1 PRHDT, CDR2 FYEKMQ (reference sequence). The germline V and J ends were trimmed by 4 bases and 7 bases, with 11 bases remaining between them. The CDR3 spells CASSSRVWNTIYF. The CDR3 DNA reads TGTGCCAGCAGCTCCAGGGTCTGGAACACCATATATTTT. The full variable domain, its missing parts supplied by reference TRBV13 and TRBJ1-3, is AAGVIQSPRHLIKEKRETATLKCYPIPRHDTVYWYQQGPGQDPQFLISFYEKMQSDKGSIPDRFSAQQFSDYHSELNMSSLELGDSALYFCASSSRVWNTIYFGEGSWLTVV.

This clonotype was counted ten times or more. The V call is TRBV4-1, the J call TRBJ2-7, with 9 bases matching TRBD1. The V and J ends lost 1 base and 6 bases, in that order; junction bases with no gene match: 4. The length of the CDR3 is 14 residues. CDR1 is MGHRA, CDR2 YSYEKL, per germline. The CDR3 nucleotides are TGCGCCAGCAGCCAAGGGGACAGGGCCCTCGAGCAGTACTTC. It codes for CASSQGDRALEQYF.

V usage is TRBV5-1 and J usage is TRBJ1-1; D not certain. Looked up from germline, CDR1 is SGHRS and CDR2 is YFSETQ. There are 17 residues in the CDR3. V was shortened by 0 bases and J by 1 base, with 16 bases between the two germline ends. The CDR3 DNA reads TGCGCCAGCAGCTTGGCCTTGGCTCGGTATGGGAACACTGAAGCTTTCTTT. Translating gives CASSLALARYGNTEAFF.

In regard to this clonotype: The junction departs from germline at one end; a sequencing error may be responsible. CDR3: CASSFEGGPQHF. The CDR3 DNA reads TGTGCCAGCAGCTTCGAAGGGGGGCCCCAGCATTTT. J is TRBJ1-5 and V is TRBV5-1, with D possibly being TRBD1 (6 bases). This CDR3 has 12 amino acids. From germline, CDR1 is SGHRS and CDR2 YFSETQ.

This clonotype was recorded many times. The chain joins TRBV5-8 to TRBJ1-1; D possibly corresponds to TRBD1 (5 bases). V shed 4 bases and J shed 2 bases, with 18 bases lying between them. Germline V lookup: CDR1 SGHTS, CDR2 YDEGEE. The CDR3 covers 16 residues. CDR3 in DNA: TGTGCCAGCAGCCCTAGTCTCGGCAGGGCAAACACTGAAGCTTTCTTT. It translates to CASSPSLGRANTEAFF.

The chain carries TRBV10-1 and TRBJ1-1; 9 positions match TRBD1. This CDR3 is 12 amino acids long. Germline V gene data show CDR1 as WNHNN and CDR2 as SYGVQD (reference sequence). The CDR3 here is CTPDRGVAEAFF. The CDR3 region has the DNA TGCACCCCCGACAGGGGGGTCGCTGAAGCTTTCTTT.

V and J are TRBV5-6 and TRBJ2-7; D is undetermined. CDR1 and CDR2 (germline): SGHDT, YYEEEE. Trimming took 0 bases from V and 10 from J, leaving 11 bases between them. CDR3 size: 12 residues. This CDR3 is CASSLGRLDQYF. Here the CDR3 DNA reads TGTGCCAGCAGCTTGGGCCGATTGGATCAGTACTTC.

In regard to this clonotype: The germline gene is not matched at one end of the junction; a read error may be the cause. The chain has TRBV12-3 or TRBV12-4 and TRBJ1-1, with unresolved D. The CDR3 runs to 15 residues. The CDR3 loop is CASSFTRWTAPEASF. For the CDR3, the DNA is TGTGCCAGCAGTTTTACTCGTTGGACCGCTCCTGAAGCTTCCTTT.

Only a few counts were recorded for this clonotype. The J gene is TRBJ1-5, the V gene TRBV20-1; D is unclear. Germline CDR1 is DFQATT and CDR2 is SNEGSKA (reference sequence). V was cut by 5 bases and J by 4 bases, with 21 bases left in between. This CDR3 is 16 amino acids long. The CDR3 region has the DNA TGCAGTGCTCCAATCCCGGGCCAACCTTTAAATCAGCCCCAGCATTTT. Its protein product is CSAPIPGQPLNQPQHF.

The chain recombines TRBV5-6 with TRBJ1-5; 9 positions match TRBD1. V gave up 2 bases and J gave up 6 bases; unmatched junction bases: 9. The germline CDR1 and CDR2 sequences are SGHDT and YYEEEE. CDR3 size: 16 residues. CDR3 DNA sequence: TGTGCCAGCAGCTTAGGGGGGGGACAGGGTGGTCAGCCCCAGCATTTT. It yields the protein CASSLGGGQGGQPQHF.

This clonotype was recorded at least ten times. This chain connects TRBV29-1 to TRBJ1-2; D unclear. V lost 4 bases and J 7 bases, leaving 22 bases between the germline ends. The CDR3 length is 15 residues. Germline V lookup: CDR1 SQVTM, CDR2 ANQGSEA. This CDR3 is CSVVIPVAGSAGYTF. CDR3 nucleotides: TGCAGCGTTGTAATTCCGGTGGCTGGGAGTGCTGGCTACACCTTC.